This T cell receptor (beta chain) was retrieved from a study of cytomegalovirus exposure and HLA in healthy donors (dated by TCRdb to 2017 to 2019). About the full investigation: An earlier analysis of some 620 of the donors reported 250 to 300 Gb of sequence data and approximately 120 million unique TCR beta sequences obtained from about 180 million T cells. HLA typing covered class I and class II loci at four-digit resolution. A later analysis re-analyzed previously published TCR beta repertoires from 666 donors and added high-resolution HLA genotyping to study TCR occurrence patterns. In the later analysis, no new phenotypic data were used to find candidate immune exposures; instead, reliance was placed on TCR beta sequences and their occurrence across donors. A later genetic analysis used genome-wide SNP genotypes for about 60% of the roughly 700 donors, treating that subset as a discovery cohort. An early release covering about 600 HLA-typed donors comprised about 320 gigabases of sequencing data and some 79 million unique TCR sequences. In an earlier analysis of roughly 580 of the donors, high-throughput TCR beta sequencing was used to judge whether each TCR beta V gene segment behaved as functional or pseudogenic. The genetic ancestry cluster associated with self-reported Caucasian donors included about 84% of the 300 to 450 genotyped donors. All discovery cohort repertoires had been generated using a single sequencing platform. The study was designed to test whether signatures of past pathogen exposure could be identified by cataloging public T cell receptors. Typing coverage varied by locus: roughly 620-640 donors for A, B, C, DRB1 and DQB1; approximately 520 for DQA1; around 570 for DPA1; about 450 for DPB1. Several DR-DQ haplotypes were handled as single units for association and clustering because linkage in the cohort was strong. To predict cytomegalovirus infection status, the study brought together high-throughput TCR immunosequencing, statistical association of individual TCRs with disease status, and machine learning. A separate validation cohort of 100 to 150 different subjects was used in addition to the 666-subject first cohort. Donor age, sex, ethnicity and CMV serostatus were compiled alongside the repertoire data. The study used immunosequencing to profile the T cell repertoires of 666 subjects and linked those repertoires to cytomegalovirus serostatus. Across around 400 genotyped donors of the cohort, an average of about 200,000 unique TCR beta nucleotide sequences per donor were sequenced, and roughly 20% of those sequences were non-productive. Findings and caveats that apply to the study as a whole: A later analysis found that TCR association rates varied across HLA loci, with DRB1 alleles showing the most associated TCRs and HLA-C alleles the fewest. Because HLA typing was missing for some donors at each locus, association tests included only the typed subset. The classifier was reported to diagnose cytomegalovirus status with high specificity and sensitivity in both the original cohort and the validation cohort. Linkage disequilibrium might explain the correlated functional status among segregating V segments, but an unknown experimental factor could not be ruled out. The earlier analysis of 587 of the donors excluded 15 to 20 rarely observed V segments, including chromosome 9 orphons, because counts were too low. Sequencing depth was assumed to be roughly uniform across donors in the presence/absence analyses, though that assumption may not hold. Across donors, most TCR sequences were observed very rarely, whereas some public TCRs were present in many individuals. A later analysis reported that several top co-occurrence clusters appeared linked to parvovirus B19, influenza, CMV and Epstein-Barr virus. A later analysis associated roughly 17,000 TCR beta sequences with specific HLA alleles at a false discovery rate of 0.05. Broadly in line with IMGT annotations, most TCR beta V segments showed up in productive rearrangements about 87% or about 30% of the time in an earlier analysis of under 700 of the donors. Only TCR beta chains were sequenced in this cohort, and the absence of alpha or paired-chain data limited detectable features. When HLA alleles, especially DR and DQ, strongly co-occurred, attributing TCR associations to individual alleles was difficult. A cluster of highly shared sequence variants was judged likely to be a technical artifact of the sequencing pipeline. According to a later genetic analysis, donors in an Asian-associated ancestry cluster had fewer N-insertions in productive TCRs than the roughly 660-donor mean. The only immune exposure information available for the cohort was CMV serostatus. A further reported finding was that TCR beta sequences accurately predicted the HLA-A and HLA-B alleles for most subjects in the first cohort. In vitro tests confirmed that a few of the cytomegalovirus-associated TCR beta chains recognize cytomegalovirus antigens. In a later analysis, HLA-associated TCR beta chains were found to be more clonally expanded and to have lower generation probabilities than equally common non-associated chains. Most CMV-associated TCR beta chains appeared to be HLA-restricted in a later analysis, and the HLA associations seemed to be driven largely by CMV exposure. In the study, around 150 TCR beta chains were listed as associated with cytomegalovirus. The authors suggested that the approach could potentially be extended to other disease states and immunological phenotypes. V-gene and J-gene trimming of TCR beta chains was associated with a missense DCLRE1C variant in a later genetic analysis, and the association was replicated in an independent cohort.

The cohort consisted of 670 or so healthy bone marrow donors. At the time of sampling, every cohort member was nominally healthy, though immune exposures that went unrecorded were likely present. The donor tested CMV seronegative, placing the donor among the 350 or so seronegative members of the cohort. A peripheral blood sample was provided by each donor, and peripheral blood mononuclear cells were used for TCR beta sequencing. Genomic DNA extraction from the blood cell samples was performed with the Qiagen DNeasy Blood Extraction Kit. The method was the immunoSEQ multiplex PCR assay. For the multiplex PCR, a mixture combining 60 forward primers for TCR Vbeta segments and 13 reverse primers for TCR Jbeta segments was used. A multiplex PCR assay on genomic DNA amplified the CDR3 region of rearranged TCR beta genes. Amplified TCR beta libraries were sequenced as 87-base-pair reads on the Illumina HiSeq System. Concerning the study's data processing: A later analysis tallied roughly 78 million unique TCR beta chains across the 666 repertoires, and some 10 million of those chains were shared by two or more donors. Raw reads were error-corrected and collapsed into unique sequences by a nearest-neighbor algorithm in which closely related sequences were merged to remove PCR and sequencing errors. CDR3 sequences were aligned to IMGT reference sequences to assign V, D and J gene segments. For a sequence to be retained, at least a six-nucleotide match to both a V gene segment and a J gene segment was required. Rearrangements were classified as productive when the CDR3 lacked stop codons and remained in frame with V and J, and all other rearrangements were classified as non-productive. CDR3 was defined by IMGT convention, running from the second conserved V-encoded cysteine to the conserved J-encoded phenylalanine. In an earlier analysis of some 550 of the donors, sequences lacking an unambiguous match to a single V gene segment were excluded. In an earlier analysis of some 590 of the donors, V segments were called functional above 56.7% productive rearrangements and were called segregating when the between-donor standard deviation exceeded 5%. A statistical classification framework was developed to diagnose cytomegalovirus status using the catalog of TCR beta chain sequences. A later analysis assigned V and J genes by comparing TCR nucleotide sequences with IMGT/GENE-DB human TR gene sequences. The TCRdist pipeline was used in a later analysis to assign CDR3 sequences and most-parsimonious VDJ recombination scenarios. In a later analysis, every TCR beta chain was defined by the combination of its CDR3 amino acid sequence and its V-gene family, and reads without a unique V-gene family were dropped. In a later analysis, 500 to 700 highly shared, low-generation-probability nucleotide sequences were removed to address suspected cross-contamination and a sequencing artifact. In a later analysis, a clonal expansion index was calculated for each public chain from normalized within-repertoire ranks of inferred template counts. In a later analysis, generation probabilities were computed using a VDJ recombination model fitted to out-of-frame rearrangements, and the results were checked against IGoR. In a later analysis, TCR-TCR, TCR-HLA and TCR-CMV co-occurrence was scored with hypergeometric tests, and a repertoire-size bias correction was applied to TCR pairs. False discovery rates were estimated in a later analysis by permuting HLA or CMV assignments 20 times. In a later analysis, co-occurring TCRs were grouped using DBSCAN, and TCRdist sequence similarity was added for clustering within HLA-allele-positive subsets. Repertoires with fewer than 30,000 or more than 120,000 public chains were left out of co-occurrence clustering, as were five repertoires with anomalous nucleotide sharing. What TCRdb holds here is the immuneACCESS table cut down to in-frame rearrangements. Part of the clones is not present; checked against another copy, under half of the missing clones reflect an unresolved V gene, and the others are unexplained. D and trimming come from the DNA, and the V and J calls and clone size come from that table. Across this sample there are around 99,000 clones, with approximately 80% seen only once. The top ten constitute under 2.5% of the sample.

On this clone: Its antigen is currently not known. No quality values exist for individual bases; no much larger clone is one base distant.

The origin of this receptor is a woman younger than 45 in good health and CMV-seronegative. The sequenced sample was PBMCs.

The nucleotides read TGTGCCAGCAGTGTGAGGGTGGGGACAGGGGTCATGAGGCATTTT. It is translated as CASSVRVGTGVMRHF. Here the chain combines TRBV6-1 and TRBJ1-5, and 10 junction bases match TRBD1. Ends trimmed: V by 4 bases, J by 15 bases; bases unmatched to a gene: 15. From its cysteine to its phenylalanine, the CDR3 spans 15 amino acids. Only the CDR3 region is kept as DNA, spanning 45 bases read in frame from base 1. CDR1 MNHNS and CDR2 SASEGT were looked up in the germline V gene.